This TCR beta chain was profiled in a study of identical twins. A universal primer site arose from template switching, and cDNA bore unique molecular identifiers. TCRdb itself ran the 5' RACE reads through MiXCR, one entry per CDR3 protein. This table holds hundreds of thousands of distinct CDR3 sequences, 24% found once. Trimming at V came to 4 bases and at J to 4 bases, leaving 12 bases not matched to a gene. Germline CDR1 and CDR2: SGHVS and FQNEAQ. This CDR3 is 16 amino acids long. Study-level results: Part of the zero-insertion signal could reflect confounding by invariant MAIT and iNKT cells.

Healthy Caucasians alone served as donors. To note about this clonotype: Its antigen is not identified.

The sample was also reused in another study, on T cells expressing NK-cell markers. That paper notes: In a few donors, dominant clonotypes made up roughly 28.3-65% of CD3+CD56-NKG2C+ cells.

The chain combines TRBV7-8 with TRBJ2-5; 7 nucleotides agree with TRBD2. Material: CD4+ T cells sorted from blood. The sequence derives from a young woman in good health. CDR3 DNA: TGTGCCAGCAGCTACGCCAGGCGGGAGCTCCTAGAGACCCAGTACTTC. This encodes CASSYARRELLETQYF.